This T cell receptor beta chain was captured in a study of T cell repertoires in cytomegalovirus infection. Study information: Recently described HLA-C-restricted plus well-studied HLA-B-restricted CMV epitopes were used. Shared public TCR beta signatures pointed to both CMV infection and a matching HLA type. Study-wide points: Carriage of CMV together with the relevant HLA was identifiable through cumulative public TCR beta family frequency. The study found HLA-C-restricted CMV-specific TCR beta clonotypes dominating the ex vivo response.

Each CDR3 protein is one row after TCRdb ran MiXCR on the reads. Among some 500,000 distinct CDR3 sequences listed, about 40% were seen once. V was trimmed by 5 bases and J by 18 bases, leaving 23 bases between them. The germline V gene encodes CDR1 SGHTA and CDR2 FQGNSA. CDR3 length equals 14 residues. This clonotype was seen more than once but under ten times. Its cognate antigen is unknown. The sequenced sample was cultured PBMCs, obtained from culture after CMV antigen stimulation. The clonotype originates from a human donor in good health (CMV status not recorded). Some clones in this sample may be carry-over from other donors' samples. This chain uses TRBV7-2 with TRBJ1-6; perhaps TRBD1 as D (6 bases). The CDR3 region is CASSDRTGTFLPHF. The DNA of the CDR3 is TGTGCCAGCAGCGACCGAACAGGGACGTTCCTCCCCCACTTT.